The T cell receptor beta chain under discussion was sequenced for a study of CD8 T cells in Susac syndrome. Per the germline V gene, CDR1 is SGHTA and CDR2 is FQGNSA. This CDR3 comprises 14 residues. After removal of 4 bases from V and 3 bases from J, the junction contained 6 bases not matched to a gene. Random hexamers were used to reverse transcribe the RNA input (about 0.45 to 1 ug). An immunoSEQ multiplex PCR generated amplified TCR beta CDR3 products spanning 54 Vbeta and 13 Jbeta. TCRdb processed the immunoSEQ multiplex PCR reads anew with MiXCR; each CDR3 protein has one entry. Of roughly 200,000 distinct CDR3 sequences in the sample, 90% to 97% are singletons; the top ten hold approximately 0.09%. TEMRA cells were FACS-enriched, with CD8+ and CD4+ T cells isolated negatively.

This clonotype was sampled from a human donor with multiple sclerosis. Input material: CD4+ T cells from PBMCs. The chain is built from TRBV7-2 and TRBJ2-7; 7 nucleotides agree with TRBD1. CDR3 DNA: TGTGCCAGCAGCTCCCGGGACAGATTCTACGAGCAGTACTTC. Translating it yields CASSSRDRFYEQYF.